The T cell receptor (beta chain) described here comes from a study of CD8 T cells in ankylosing spondylitis. Study observations and caveats: Seemingly characteristic of ankylosing spondylitis blood was a TCR beta motif consisting of 7 or 8 highly homologous variants.

TCRdb re-analysed the 5' RACE reads in MiXCR, keeping a single row per CDR3 protein. The table has about 150,000 distinct CDR3 sequences, 44% seen once. V lost 0 bases to trimming and J lost 8 bases; unmatched junction nucleotides: 10. The CDR3 totals 16 residues. From germline, CDR1 is SGHVS and CDR2 FNYEAQ. As to this clonotype: Its antigen remains unknown.

Sequencing was done on a sample of synovial fluid, either unsorted or a sorted T cell fraction (not recorded which). The receptor's source is a male donor with ankylosing spondylitis. The chain couples TRBV7-6 to TRBJ2-1; the match to TRBD1 covers 7 bases. The CDR3, as DNA: TGTGCCAGCAGCTTAGCCAGGGGGTTACCAGACGATGAGCAGTTCTTC. Translating it yields CASSLARGLPDDEQFF. The variable domain in full, completed from reference TRBV7-6 and TRBJ2-1, reads GAGVSQSPRYKVTKRGQDVALRCDPISGHVSLYWYRQALGQGPEFLTYFNYEAQQDKSGLPNDRFSAERPEGSISTLTIQRTEQRDSAMYRCASSLARGLPDDEQFFGPGTRLTVL.